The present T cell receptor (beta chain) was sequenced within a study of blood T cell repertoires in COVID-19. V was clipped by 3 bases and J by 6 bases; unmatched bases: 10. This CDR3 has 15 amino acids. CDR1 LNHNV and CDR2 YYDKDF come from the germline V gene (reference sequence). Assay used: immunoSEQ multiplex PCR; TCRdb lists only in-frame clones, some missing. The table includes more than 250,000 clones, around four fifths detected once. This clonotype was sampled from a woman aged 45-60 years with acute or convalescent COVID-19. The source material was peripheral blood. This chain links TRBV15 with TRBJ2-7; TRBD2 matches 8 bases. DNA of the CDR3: TGTGCCACCAGCAGGCGGGGACTAGGAGCCCTCGAGCAGTACTTC. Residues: CATSRRGLGALEQYF.